Sequencing of this T cell receptor beta chain was carried out in a study of T cell repertoires in aging, cancer and after chemotherapy. Germline V gene data show CDR1 as SGHNT and CDR2 as YENEEA. With 5 bases clipped from V and 6 bases from J, the junction kept 2 bases outside the gene matches. The CDR3 is made up of 12 amino acids. This clonotype counts as medium-sized. A mixed TRB-A/B primer pool amplified rearranged TRB by multiplex touch-down PCR. From the multiplex PCR reads, TCRdb called clonotypes with MiXCR, one entry per CDR3 protein. The table has about 6,800 distinct CDR3 sequences, about 29% seen once; the top ten hold just under 70%. The template was genomic DNA from peripheral blood, not RNA.

V is TRBV11-3 and J is TRBJ2-3, with TRBD1 identical over 7 bases. The specimen was blood. The sequence was obtained from a human donor with a blood cancer. The donor label of this sample is uncertain. The CDR3 DNA is TGTGCCAGCAGCGTACAGGGGGATACGCAGTATTTT. Protein product: CASSVQGDTQYF.